Below, 25 T cell receptor beta chains from the same sample are listed, as sequenced in a study of blood T cells in healthy people across ages (dated by TCRdb to about 2015). Libraries were made using 5' RACE. This sample was sequenced with an Illumina HiSeq 2500. A second roughly 6 to 12 cycle PCR used a sample-barcoded 5' primer and a J-beta primer mix. TCRdb passed the public sequencing reads through fastp at Q25 and MiXCR, retaining productive beta sequences. All rows with the same CDR3 protein become a single entry with the most common DNA and genes. The sample table holds approximately 290,000 distinct CDR3 sequences, of which roughly 26% were seen once. 25% to 30% of the sample is taken by the ten largest. The source material was blood. All receptors derive from a woman in her 70s in good health.

This clonotype occurred a few times. The chain has TRBV20-1 and TRBJ1-4, with a weak D call TRBD1 (6 bases). The germline CDR1 and CDR2 sequences are DFQATT and SNEGSKA (reference sequence). The V end lost 5 bases, the J end lost 7 bases, and 20 bases lay between the germline ends. The CDR3 totals 15 residues. The CDR3 loop reads CSAPDAQGLGEKLFF. CDR3 in DNA: TGCAGTGCTCCAGACGCCCAGGGGTTGGGTGAAAAACTGTTTTTT.

This clonotype has only a few counts. V and J are TRBV29-1 and TRBJ2-7; a possible D gene is TRBD2 (5 bases). CDR3 length: 15 amino acids. The V gene lost 3 bases and the J gene lost 2 bases, with 17 bases spanning the gap. Germline CDR1 and CDR2: SQVTM and ANQGSEA. As DNA, the CDR3 is TGCAGCGTTGAGGGTTTAGCTCGGGGTACCTACGAGCAGTACTTC. It codes for CSVEGLARGTYEQYF.

Note on this clonotype: A read error may be the cause here, since a much bigger clone is one base away. The genes are TRBV9 and TRBJ2-5, with TRBD2 matching 10 bases. The J call may be faulty, since TRBJ2-1 better matches the DNA end. This CDR3 comprises 15 residues. Germline values: CDR1 SGDLS, CDR2 YYNGEE. In DNA form, the CDR3 reads TGTGCCAGCAGCGTAGCCTCTAGCGGGAGCGATGGGCAGTTCTTC. It codes for CASSVASSGSDGQFF.

This clonotype has a handful of counts. This chain connects TRBV12-3 or TRBV12-4 to TRBJ1-3; D not resolved. This CDR3 comprises 14 residues. V lost 4 bases and J 0 bases, leaving 7 bases between the germline ends. The CDR3 reads CASSSGYSGNTIYF. CDR3 in DNA: TGTGCCAGCAGTTCGGGGTACTCTGGAAACACCATATATTTT.

The genes are TRBV18 and TRBJ1-4; unclear D gene. Germline values: CDR1 KGHSH, CDR2 LQKENI. V shed 8 bases and J shed 6 bases, with 19 bases lying between them. CDR3 length: 15 amino acids. The DNA for the CDR3 is TGTGCCAGCAAAAATCGGCGGCAGCGGGATGAAAAACTGTTTTTT. Encoded protein: CASKNRRQRDEKLFF.

This chain joins TRBV29-1 and TRBJ2-1, with D perhaps being TRBD1 or TRBD2 (5 bases each). The J call may be in error: the DNA end matches TRBJ2-7 better. CDR1 SQVTM and CDR2 ANQGSEA come from the germline V gene. This CDR3 comprises 11 residues. The CDR3 nucleotides are TGCAGCGTGGGGGATTTGGGTGAGCAGTACTTC. Its translation: CSVGDLGEQYF.

This clonotype showed up just a few times. This chain joins TRBV29-1 and TRBJ2-1, with a possible D match to TRBD2 (5 bases). The J call may be in error: the DNA end matches TRBJ2-7 better. The CDR3 runs 13 residues. Germline V gene lookup returns CDR1 SQVTM and CDR2 ANQGSEA. The CDR3 reads CSVEDAGIYEQYF. In DNA form, the CDR3 reads TGCAGCGTTGAAGATGCCGGGATCTACGAGCAGTACTTC.

This clonotype turned up a few times. The V and J genes are TRBV28 and TRBJ2-3; D remains unclear. This CDR3 contains 14 residues. Trimming removed 5 bases from V and 2 bases from J, with 11 bases in between. CDR1 and CDR2 (germline): MDHEN, SYDVKM. The CDR3 protein is CASSRGLITDTQYF. The CDR3 nucleotides read TGTGCCAGCAGTCGAGGATTAATCACAGATACGCAGTATTTT.

This clonotype was picked up one time. V and J are TRBV29-1 and TRBJ2-3; 8 positions match TRBD1. J was trimmed by 2 bases and V by 5 bases; bases with no gene match: 3. CDR3 length: 13 residues. In germline, CDR1 is SQVTM, CDR2 ANQGSEA. The chain's CDR3 is CSVSGGNTDTQYF. In DNA form, the CDR3 reads TGCAGCGTTTCAGGGGGCAACACAGATACGCAGTATTTT.

J is TRBJ1-2 and V is TRBV5-1; TRBD1 matches 9 bases. The CDR3 contains 12 residues. V was pared by 3 bases and J by 8 bases, with 2 bases of the junction left unmatched. The V gene's germline CDR1 is SGHRS and CDR2 YFSETQ. The CDR3 protein is CASSWTGEGYTF. The CDR3 DNA is TGCGCCAGCAGCTGGACAGGGGAAGGCTACACCTTC.

The rearrangement joins TRBV28 to TRBJ1-6; TRBD1 matches 11 bases. Germline trimming cut 5 bases from V and 7 bases from J; bases unmatched to any gene: 10. Looked up from germline, CDR1 is MDHEN and CDR2 is SYDVKM. This CDR3 contains 17 residues. This chain's CDR3 is CASSGTGGVRSNSPLHF. The CDR3 coding sequence is TGTGCCAGCAGTGGGACAGGGGGTGTTCGGTCGAATTCACCCCTCCACTTT.

The chain links TRBV7-9 to TRBJ1-1; D unclear. This CDR3 is 13 amino acids long. The germline V gene has CDR1 SEHNR and CDR2 FQNEAQ (reference sequence). V lost 2 bases and J 0 bases, leaving 4 bases between the germline ends. CDR3 nucleotides: TGTGCCAGCAGCTTATTCTTGAACACTGAAGCTTTCTTT. It is translated as CASSLFLNTEAFF.

This chain links TRBV28 with TRBJ2-7; 7 nucleotides align to TRBD1. CDR3 length: 14 amino acids. Per germline, CDR1 MDHEN and CDR2 SYDVKM. Losses at the gene ends were 5 bases for V and 0 bases for J; bases not matched to a gene: 4. The chain's CDR3 is CASSPRDSSYEQYF. The CDR3 DNA reads as TGTGCCAGCAGTCCCCGGGACAGCTCCTACGAGCAGTACTTC.

Written as DNA, the CDR3 is TGTGCCAGCAGTTTTTCCGGGGACTCCTACGAGCAGTACTTC. It codes for CASSFSGDSYEQYF. This chain uses TRBV12-3 or TRBV12-4 with TRBJ2-7, with D possibly TRBD2 on 5 matching bases. V was trimmed by 3 bases and J by 0 bases, leaving 9 bases between them. The CDR3 covers 14 residues.

This chain joins TRBV2 and TRBJ2-5, with D uncertain. The DNA end favors TRBJ2-1, so the J call may be wrong. Germline lookup yields CDR1 SNHLY and CDR2 FYNNEI. The CDR3 consists of 13 residues. The CDR3 sequence: CASRANQYNEQFF. The CDR3 nucleotides are TGTGCCAGCAGAGCAAATCAGTACAATGAGCAGTTCTTC.

The V gene is TRBV3-1, the J gene TRBJ2-5; 8 bases are shared with TRBD1. The CDR3 has 15 residues. The V segment lost 4 bases and the J segment 4 bases; nucleotides outside the gene matches: 8. Germline loops: CDR1 LGHDT, CDR2 YNNKEL (reference sequence). CDR3 coding DNA: TGTGCCAGCAGCCTGGACAGGGATGTAGGAGAGACCCAGTACTTC. Translated, it gives CASSLDRDVGETQYF.

Comment on this clonotype: Being one base from a much bigger clone, this may be a read error. V gene TRBV29-1 combines with J gene TRBJ2-5, with D unresolved. The last part of the DNA fits TRBJ2-7 better; the J call may be wrong. The CDR3 covers 11 residues. CDR1 is SQVTM and CDR2 is ANQGSEA in the germline V gene. The CDR3 DNA follows: TGCAGCGTTGGAGAGAGCTACGAGCAGTACTTC. Its translation: CSVGESYEQYF.

This clonotype was found a few times. The chain employs TRBV20-1 and TRBJ2-3, with a tentative D call TRBD2 (5 bases). CDR3 length: 16 residues. Germline CDR1 is DFQATT and CDR2 is SNEGSKA (reference sequence). V gave up 0 bases and J gave up 2 bases, with 15 bases separating them. CDR3 nucleotides: TGCAGTGCTAGAGATCGGACTCGGGGTCTCACAGATACGCAGTATTTT. It yields the protein CSARDRTRGLTDTQYF.

The chain links TRBV5-1 to TRBJ2-5; no firm D call. CDR3 length: 13 amino acids. Trimming pared 1 base from V and 2 bases from J, leaving 6 bases between. Germline CDR1 SGHRS, CDR2 YFSETQ. The CDR3 nucleotides are TGCGCCAGCAGCTTGATTACTCAAGAGACCCAGTACTTC. Amino acids: CASSLITQETQYF. The whole variable domain, filled in from reference TRBV5-1 and TRBJ2-5, reads KAGVTQTPRYLIKTRGQQVTLSCSPISGHRSVSWYQQTPGQGLQFLFEYFSETQRNKGNFPGRFSGRQFSNSRSEMNVSTLELGDSALYLCASSLITQETQYFGPGTRLLVL.

This clonotype was recorded a few times. Germline is not matched at one junction end, which may reflect a read error. The V and J genes are TRBV7-7 and TRBJ2-5; D may match TRBD1 or TRBD2 (5 bases each). CDR1 is SSHAT and CDR2 is FNYEAQ in the germline V gene (reference sequence). The length of the CDR3 is 13 residues. The CDR3 here is CASSGDSRETQYF. In nucleotides, the CDR3 is TGTGCTAGCAGCGGTGACAGCCGAGAGACCCAGTACTTC.

This rearrangement joins TRBV5-1 to TRBJ2-3; tentative D call: TRBD2 (5 bases). The CDR3 consists of 13 residues. Trimming cost V 2 bases and J 4 bases, with 8 bases left between them. The germline V gene encodes CDR1 SGHRS and CDR2 YFSETQ. The DNA of the CDR3 is TGCGCCAGCAGCTTCGAGGGCTCAGATACGCAGTATTTT. It is translated as CASSFEGSDTQYF.

The chain couples TRBV3-1 to TRBJ2-3; D perhaps matches TRBD2 (5 bases). CDR1 is LGHDT and CDR2 is YNNKEL in the germline V gene (reference sequence). V shed 1 base and J shed 6 bases, with 14 bases lying between them. The CDR3 is 15 residues long. The CDR3 region is CASSQASLGGDTQYF. DNA for the CDR3: TGTGCCAGCAGCCAAGCTTCCCTTGGAGGCGATACGCAGTATTTT.

The chain couples TRBV20-1 to TRBJ2-1; no reliable D call. Judging by the DNA end, TRBJ2-5 fits better; the J call may be wrong. The germline gives CDR1 DFQATT, CDR2 SNEGSKA (reference sequence). This CDR3 spans 13 amino acids. The CDR3 bases are TGCAGTGCTCCGACCAGACTCGGGGAGACCCAGTACTTC. It encodes CSAPTRLGETQYF.

This clonotype was observed at least ten times. The CDR3 loop reads CASSQDRAYEQYF. DNA of the CDR3: TGCGCCAGCAGCCAGGACAGGGCCTACGAGCAGTACTTC. The chain couples TRBV4-3 to TRBJ2-7; 8 bases agree with TRBD1. The V gene end was trimmed by 3 bases and the J gene end by 2 bases; junction bases not matched to a gene: 0. The CDR3 runs 13 residues. The germline gives CDR1 LGHNA, CDR2 YSLEER.

On this clonotype itself: Germline is not matched at one junction end, which may reflect a read error. This chain uses TRBV10-3 with TRBJ1-1; 9 bases match TRBD1. Per germline, CDR1 ENHRY and CDR2 SYGVKD. This CDR3 is built from 15 residues. CDR3 DNA: TGTGTCATCAGGGGTGGACAGGGGCTCAACACTGAAGCTTTCTTT. It codes for CVIRGGQGLNTEAFF.